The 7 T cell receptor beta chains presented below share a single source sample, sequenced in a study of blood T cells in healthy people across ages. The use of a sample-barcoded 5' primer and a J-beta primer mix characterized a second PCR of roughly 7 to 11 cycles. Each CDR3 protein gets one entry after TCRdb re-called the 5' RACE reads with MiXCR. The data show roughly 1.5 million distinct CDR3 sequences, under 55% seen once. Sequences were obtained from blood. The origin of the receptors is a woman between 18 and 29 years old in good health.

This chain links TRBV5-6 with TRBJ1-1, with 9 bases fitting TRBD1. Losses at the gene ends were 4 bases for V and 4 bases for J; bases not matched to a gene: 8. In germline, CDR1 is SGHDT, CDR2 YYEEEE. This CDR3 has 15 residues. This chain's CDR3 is CASSKGTGRFTEAFF. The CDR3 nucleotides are TGTGCCAGCAGCAAAGGGACAGGGAGGTTCACTGAAGCTTTCTTT.

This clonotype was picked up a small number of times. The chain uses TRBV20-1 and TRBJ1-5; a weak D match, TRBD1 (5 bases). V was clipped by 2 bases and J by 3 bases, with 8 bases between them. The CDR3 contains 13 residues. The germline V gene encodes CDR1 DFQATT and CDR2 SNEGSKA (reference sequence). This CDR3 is CSARMGPNQPQHF. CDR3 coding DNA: TGCAGTGCTAGAATGGGGCCCAATCAGCCCCAGCATTTT.

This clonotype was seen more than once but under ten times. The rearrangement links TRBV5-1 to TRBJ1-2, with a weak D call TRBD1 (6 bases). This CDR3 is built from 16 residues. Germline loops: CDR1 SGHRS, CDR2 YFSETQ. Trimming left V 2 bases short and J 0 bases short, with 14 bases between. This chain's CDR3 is CASSLRTGTTNYGYTF. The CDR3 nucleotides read TGCGCCAGCAGCTTACGTACAGGGACGACTAACTATGGCTACACCTTC.

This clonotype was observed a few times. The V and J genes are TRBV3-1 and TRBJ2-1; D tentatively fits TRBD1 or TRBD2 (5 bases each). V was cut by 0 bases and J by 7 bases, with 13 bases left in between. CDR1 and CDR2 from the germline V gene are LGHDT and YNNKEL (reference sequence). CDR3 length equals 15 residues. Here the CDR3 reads CASSQDLRGWNEQFF. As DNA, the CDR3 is TGTGCCAGCAGCCAAGACCTCCGGGGCTGGAATGAGCAGTTCTTC.

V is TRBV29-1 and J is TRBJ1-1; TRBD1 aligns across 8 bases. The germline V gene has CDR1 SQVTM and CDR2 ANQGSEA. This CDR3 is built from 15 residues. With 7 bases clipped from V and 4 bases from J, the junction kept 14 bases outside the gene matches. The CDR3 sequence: CSAHPPTGVGTEAFF. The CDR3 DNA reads TGCAGCGCCCACCCGCCGACAGGGGTGGGCACTGAAGCTTTCTTT.

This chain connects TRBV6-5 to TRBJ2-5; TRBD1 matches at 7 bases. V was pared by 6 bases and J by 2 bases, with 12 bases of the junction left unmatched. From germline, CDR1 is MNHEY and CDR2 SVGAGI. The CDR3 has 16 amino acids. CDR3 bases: TGTGCCAGCAGCGACAGGGACAGAGGGTTACAAGAGACCCAGTACTTC. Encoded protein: CASSDRDRGLQETQYF.

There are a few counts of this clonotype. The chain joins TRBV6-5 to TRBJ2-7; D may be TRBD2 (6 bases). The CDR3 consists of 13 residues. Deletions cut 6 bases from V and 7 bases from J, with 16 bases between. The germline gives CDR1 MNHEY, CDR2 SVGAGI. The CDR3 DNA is TGTGCCAGCAGCCCTACTAGCAGCAATGAGCAGTACTTC. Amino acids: CASSPTSSNEQYF.